Listed here are 20 T cell receptor beta chains from one sample, sequenced in a study of blood T cell repertoires in COVID-19. TCRdb's table, derived via immunoSEQ multiplex PCR, lists solely in-frame clones and lacks some. Of 200,000 to 300,000 clones in the sample, roughly nine tenths were seen once. The sequenced sample consisted of peripheral blood. The receptors originated from a woman in her sixties who had recovered from COVID-19.

This clone occurred once. CDR3 loop: CASSLRQGASDTQYF. The CDR3 nucleotides are TGTGCCAGCAGCTTGCGGCAGGGGGCGTCAGATACGCAGTATTTT. J is TRBJ2-3 and V is TRBV11-2; 8 bases line up with TRBD1. The V and J ends lost 3 bases and 4 bases, in that order; junction bases with no gene match: 6. This CDR3 has 15 residues. CDR1 is SGHAT and CDR2 is FQNNGV in the germline V gene. Drawing the rest from reference TRBV11-2 and TRBJ2-3, the complete variable domain is EAGVAQSPRYKIIEKRQSVAFWCNPISGHATLYWYQQILGQGPKLLIQFQNNGVVDDSQLPKDRFSAERLKGVDSTLKIQPAKLEDSAVYLCASSLRQGASDTQYFGPGTRLTVL.

The chain is built from TRBV10-3 and TRBJ2-2; 12 bases match TRBD2. CDR1 is ENHRY, CDR2 SYGVKD, per germline. This CDR3 spans 22 amino acids. Trimming at V came to 7 bases and at J to 2 bases, leaving 23 bases not matched to a gene. This CDR3 is CAITKTGLAGSQRGPNTGELFF. The CDR3 nucleotides are TGTGCCATCACCAAAACCGGACTAGCGGGGTCCCAAAGGGGCCCAAACACCGGGGAGCTGTTTTTT.

J is TRBJ1-6 and V is TRBV3-1 (or the pseudogene TRBV3-2); D gene unclear. Trimming left V 7 bases short and J 7 bases short, with 17 bases between. Germline V gives CDR1 LGHDT, CDR2 YNNKEL (reference sequence). The CDR3 has 15 residues. The CDR3 region is CASTRGGLENSPLHF. In nucleotides, the CDR3 is TGTGCCAGCACCCGGGGAGGGCTTGAGAATTCACCCCTCCACTTT.

The rearrangement links TRBV19 to TRBJ1-2, with D unclear. CDR1 is LNHDA and CDR2 is SQIVND in the germline V gene (reference sequence). This CDR3 is 15 amino acids long. Trimming removed 6 bases from V and 4 bases from J, with 18 bases in between. The CDR3 sequence: CASRETLRRVYGYTF. Written as DNA, the CDR3 is TGTGCCAGTAGGGAAACCCTCCGCCGGGTCTATGGCTACACCTTC.

This sequence joins TRBV9 and TRBJ1-1; 8 positions agree with TRBD1. The CDR3 spans 12 residues. Germline lookup yields CDR1 SGDLS and CDR2 YYNGEE. The V and J ends lost 4 bases and 10 bases, in that order; junction bases with no gene match: 6. CDR3 loop: CASSHDRGTAFF. The DNA of the CDR3 is TGTGCCAGCAGCCATGACAGGGGAACAGCTTTCTTT.

The chain is built from TRBV18 and TRBJ1-6, with TRBD1 matching 7 bases. After removal of 4 bases from V and 7 bases from J, the junction contained 13 bases not matched to a gene. The CDR3 loop spans 17 amino acids. Germline V gene data show CDR1 as KGHSH and CDR2 as LQKENI. CDR3: CASSRTGQRTANSPLHF. CDR3 nucleotides: TGTGCCAGCTCACGAACGGGACAGCGCACGGCAAATTCACCCCTCCACTTT.

The rearrangement uses TRBV7-8 and TRBJ1-3; 7 nucleotides match TRBD1. Germline assignment: CDR1 SGHVS and CDR2 FQNEAQ. The CDR3 runs to 14 residues. V shed 8 bases and J 1 base; nucleotides not matched to a gene: 5. The CDR3 sequence is CASRQTGSGNTIYF. The CDR3 DNA reads TGTGCCAGCCGGCAGACAGGGTCTGGAAACACCATATATTTT.

In this sample, this clone turned up a few times. The chain is built from TRBV6-1 and TRBJ2-7; 7 nucleotides match TRBD1. The V gene end was trimmed by 1 base and the J gene end by 2 bases; junction bases not matched to a gene: 5. The germline CDR1 and CDR2 sequences are MNHNS and SASEGT. This CDR3 comprises 15 residues. This CDR3 reads CASSEGTGVTYEQYF. The CDR3 region has the DNA TGTGCCAGCAGTGAAGGAACAGGGGTTACCTACGAGCAGTACTTC.

This clone was counted a few times. The chain uses TRBV5-1 and TRBJ2-7, with a possible D match to TRBD1 (6 bases). CDR1 and CDR2 from the germline V gene are SGHRS and YFSETQ. This CDR3 region has 15 residues. The V and J ends lost 0 bases and 4 bases respectively, with 14 bases between them. The CDR3 bases are TGCGCCAGCAGCTTGGGACTTGGGGGCATGTACGAGCAGTACTTC. Amino acids: CASSLGLGGMYEQYF.

The gene calls are TRBV11-1 and TRBJ2-1, with 7 positions matching TRBD2. The CDR3 is 14 amino acids. V lost 2 bases and J lost 7; bases outside the gene matches: 5. Germline V gene data show CDR1 as SGHAT and CDR2 as FQDESV (reference sequence). The CDR3 DNA follows: TGTGCCAGCAGCTTATGGGGGGGAAGGAATGAGCAGTTCTTC. Encoded protein: CASSLWGGRNEQFF.

The CDR3 sequence is CASSSGQNTEAFF. The CDR3 DNA reads as TGCGCCAGCAGCTCTGGACAAAACACTGAAGCTTTCTTT. The chain carries TRBV5-1 and TRBJ1-1, with D maybe TRBD1 (5 bases). This CDR3 comprises 13 residues. V lost 3 bases to trimming and J lost 2 bases, with 8 bases between them. CDR1 and CDR2 (germline): SGHRS, YFSETQ.

The J gene is TRBJ1-1, the V gene TRBV7-2; 7 bases align to TRBD1. CDR3 length: 14 residues. Germline loops: CDR1 SGHTA, CDR2 FQGNSA. Germline trimming cut 2 bases from V and 3 bases from J; bases unmatched to any gene: 3. CDR3 nucleotide sequence: TGTGCCAGCAGCTTAACAGGGGCAGACACTGAAGCTTTCTTT. Its translation is CASSLTGADTEAFF.

The chain uses TRBV7-9 and TRBJ1-1; no clear D gene. Germline values: CDR1 SEHNR, CDR2 FQNEAQ (reference sequence). Deletions cut 8 bases from V and 0 bases from J, with 13 bases between. The CDR3 runs 14 residues. Here the CDR3 DNA reads TGTGCCAGCTCCGCGGGAGCTCTGAACACTGAAGCTTTCTTT. This gives the protein CASSAGALNTEAFF. The entire variable domain, with the rest obtained from reference TRBV7-9 and TRBJ1-1, is as follows: DTGVSQNPRHKITKRGQNVTFRCDPISEHNRLYWYRQTLGQGPEFLTYFQNEAQLEKSRLLSDRFSAERPKGSFSTLEIQRTEQGDSAMYLCASSAGALNTEAFFGQGTRLTVV.

V and J are TRBV7-3 and TRBJ2-3; D unclear. The CDR3 length is 13 residues. The ends were cut back, 0 bases at V and 5 bases at J, with 6 bases in the middle. CDR1 and CDR2 (germline): SGHTA, FQGTGA. The CDR3 spells CASSLTRGDTQYF. In DNA, the CDR3 is TGTGCCAGCAGCTTAACGCGAGGAGATACGCAGTATTTT. The full variable domain, in which reference TRBV7-3 and TRBJ2-3 provide the parts outside the CDR3, is GAGVSQTPSNKVTEKGKYVELRCDPISGHTALYWYRQSLGQGPEFLIYFQGTGAADDSGLPNDRFFAVRPEGSVSTLKIQRTERGDSAVYLCASSLTRGDTQYFGPGTRLTVL.

The CDR3 loop is CASGLGGGQNNEQFF. In DNA, the CDR3 is TGTGCCAGCGGCCTCGGCGGGGGGCAAAACAATGAGCAGTTCTTC. The chain combines TRBV5-4 with TRBJ2-1; 8 bases are a match to TRBD2. The CDR3 is made up of 15 amino acids. V shed 7 bases and J 5 bases; nucleotides not matched to a gene: 11. Germline V gene data show CDR1 as SGHNT and CDR2 as YYREEE (reference sequence).

This clone was recorded many times. This chain connects TRBV15 to TRBJ2-1; a possible D gene is TRBD2 (6 bases). V shed 0 bases and J shed 0 bases, with 12 bases lying between them. Germline CDR1 reads LNHNV; CDR2 reads YYDKDF (reference sequence). CDR3 length equals 17 residues. The CDR3 sequence: CATSRESSVSSYNEQFF. CDR3 nucleotides: TGTGCCACCAGCAGAGAATCTAGCGTGAGCTCCTACAATGAGCAGTTCTTC.

The chain is built from TRBV5-4 and TRBJ2-3, with TRBD2 matching 8 bases. Germline V lookup: CDR1 SGHNT, CDR2 YYREEE (reference sequence). The CDR3 sequence is 15 residues long. V trimming: 4 bases; J trimming: 1 base; junction bases outside the gene matches: 5. The CDR3 DNA is TGTGCCAGCAGCCCGGGGGGGGCCCGCACAGATACGCAGTATTTT. Encoded protein: CASSPGGARTDTQYF.

CDR3 DNA sequence: TGTGCCAGCAGAACAGGTGTCAATGAAAAACTGTTTTTT. Encoded protein: CASRTGVNEKLFF. This chain uses TRBV2 with TRBJ1-4, with D possibly TRBD1 on 5 matching bases. Germline V lookup: CDR1 SNHLY, CDR2 FYNNEI. Trimming cost V 6 bases and J 5 bases, with 10 bases left between them. The CDR3 loop spans 13 amino acids.

The V gene is TRBV6-5, the J gene TRBJ2-5, with a weak D call TRBD1 (5 bases). The CDR3 sequence is 12 residues long. The germline CDR1 and CDR2 sequences are MNHEY and SVGAGI. Trimming pared 6 bases from V and 3 bases from J, leaving 8 bases between. The CDR3 loop is CASRGQKETQYF. CDR3 coding DNA: TGTGCCAGCAGGGGGCAGAAAGAGACCCAGTACTTC.

The chain is built from TRBV25-1 and TRBJ1-2; a possible D gene is TRBD1 (6 bases). CDR3 length: 14 residues. Trimming left V 5 bases short and J 1 base short, with 11 bases between. Germline V gene data show CDR1 as MGHDK and CDR2 as SYGVNS. The CDR3 is CASSPTGFNYGYTF. CDR3 in DNA: TGTGCCAGCAGTCCGACAGGATTTAACTATGGCTACACCTTC.